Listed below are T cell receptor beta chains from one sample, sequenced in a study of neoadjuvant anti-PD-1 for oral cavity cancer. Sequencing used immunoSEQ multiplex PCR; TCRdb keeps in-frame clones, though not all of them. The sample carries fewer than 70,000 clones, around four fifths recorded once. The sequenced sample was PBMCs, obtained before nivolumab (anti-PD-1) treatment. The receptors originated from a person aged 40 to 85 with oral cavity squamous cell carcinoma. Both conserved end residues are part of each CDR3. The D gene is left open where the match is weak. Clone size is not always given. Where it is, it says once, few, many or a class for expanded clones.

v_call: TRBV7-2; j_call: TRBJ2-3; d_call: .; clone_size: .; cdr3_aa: CASTPQRSDTQYF; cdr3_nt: TGTGCCAGCACCCCACAGAGGAGCGATACGCAGTATTTT
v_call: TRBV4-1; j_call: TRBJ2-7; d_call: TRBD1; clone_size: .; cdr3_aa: CASSQFLRGTGVGEQYF; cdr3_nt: TGCGCCAGCAGCCAGTTTCTTCGTGGGACAGGGGTGGGCGAGCAGTACTTC
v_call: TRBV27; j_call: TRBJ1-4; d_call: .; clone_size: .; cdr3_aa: CASSLSGPFEKLFF; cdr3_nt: TGTGCCAGCAGTTTATCAGGGCCATTTGAAAAACTGTTTTTT
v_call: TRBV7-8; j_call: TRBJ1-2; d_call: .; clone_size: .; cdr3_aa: CASIKGGNYGYTF; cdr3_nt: TGTGCCAGCATTAAGGGGGGAAACTATGGCTACACCTTC
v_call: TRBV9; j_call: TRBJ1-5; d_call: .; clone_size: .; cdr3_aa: CASSAAGAPNQPQHF; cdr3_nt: TGTGCCAGCAGCGCCGCCGGGGCACCTAATCAGCCCCAGCATTTT
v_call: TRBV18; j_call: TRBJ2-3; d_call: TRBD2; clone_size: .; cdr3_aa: CASSPLRGEAEYF; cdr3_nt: TGTGCCAGCTCACCCCTTCGGGGGGAAGCAGAGTATTTT
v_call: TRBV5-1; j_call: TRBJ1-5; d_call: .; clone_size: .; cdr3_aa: CASSLVAGGNQPQHF; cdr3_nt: TGCGCCAGCAGCTTGGTCGCAGGGGGCAATCAGCCCCAGCATTTT
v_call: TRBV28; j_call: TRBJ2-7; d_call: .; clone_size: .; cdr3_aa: CASSLPYEQYF; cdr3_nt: TGTGCCAGCAGTTTACCCTACGAGCAGTACTTC
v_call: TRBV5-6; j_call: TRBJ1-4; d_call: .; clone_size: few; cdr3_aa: CASRQQGNEKLFF; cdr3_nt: TGTGCCAGCAGGCAACAGGGAAATGAAAAACTGTTTTTT
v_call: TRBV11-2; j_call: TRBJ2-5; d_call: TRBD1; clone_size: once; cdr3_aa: CASSSGRVRQGETQYF; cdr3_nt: TGTGCCAGCAGCTCAGGCCGGGTGAGACAGGGGGAGACCCAGTACTTC
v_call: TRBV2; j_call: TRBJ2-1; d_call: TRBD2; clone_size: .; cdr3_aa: CASEDPTSGGDYNEQFF; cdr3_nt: TGTGCCAGCGAAGACCCTACTAGCGGGGGGGACTACAATGAGCAGTTCTTC
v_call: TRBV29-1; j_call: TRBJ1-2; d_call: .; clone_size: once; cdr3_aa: CSVGATGGGGYTF; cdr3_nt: TGCAGCGTTGGGGCGACAGGTGGGGGAGGCTACACCTTC
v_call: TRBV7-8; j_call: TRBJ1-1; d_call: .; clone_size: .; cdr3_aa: CASANPSGRDTEAFF; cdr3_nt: TGTGCCAGCGCTAACCCCTCCGGCAGGGACACTGAAGCTTTCTTT
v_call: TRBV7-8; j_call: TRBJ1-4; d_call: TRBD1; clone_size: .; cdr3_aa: CASSSRMGQGSEKLFF; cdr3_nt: TGTGCCAGCAGCTCCCGAATGGGACAGGGGAGTGAAAAACTGTTTTTT
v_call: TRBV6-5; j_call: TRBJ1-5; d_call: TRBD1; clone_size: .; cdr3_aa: CASSSLDRGSQPQHF; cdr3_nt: TGTGCCAGCAGTTCCTTGGACAGGGGAAGTCAGCCCCAGCATTTT
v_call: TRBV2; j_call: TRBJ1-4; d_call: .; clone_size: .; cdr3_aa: CASSSPQGTNEKLFF; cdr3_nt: TGTGCCAGCAGTTCGCCCCAGGGAACTAATGAAAAACTGTTTTTT
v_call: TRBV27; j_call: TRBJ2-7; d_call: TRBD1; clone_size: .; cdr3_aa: CASWDRISYEQYF; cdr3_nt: TGTGCCAGCTGGGACAGGATCTCCTACGAGCAGTACTTC
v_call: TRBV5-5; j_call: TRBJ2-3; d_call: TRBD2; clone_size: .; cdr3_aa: CACLTSGTTSTDTQYF; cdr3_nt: TGTGCCTGCTTGACTAGCGGGACTACTAGCACAGATACGCAGTATTTT